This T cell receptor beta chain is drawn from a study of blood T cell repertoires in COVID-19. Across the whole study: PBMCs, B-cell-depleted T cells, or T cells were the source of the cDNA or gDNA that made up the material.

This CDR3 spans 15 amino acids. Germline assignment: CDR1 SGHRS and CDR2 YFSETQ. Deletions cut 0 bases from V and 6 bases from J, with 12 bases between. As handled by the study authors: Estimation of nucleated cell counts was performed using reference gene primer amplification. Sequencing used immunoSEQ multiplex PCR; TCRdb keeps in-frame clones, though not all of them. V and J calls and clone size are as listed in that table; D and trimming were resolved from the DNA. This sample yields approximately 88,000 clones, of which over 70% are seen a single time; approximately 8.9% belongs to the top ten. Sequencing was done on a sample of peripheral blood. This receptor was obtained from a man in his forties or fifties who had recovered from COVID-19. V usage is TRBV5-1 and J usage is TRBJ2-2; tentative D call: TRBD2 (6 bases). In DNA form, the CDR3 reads TGCGCCAGCAGCTTGGCGACTAGGTCGCCCGGGGAGCTGTTTTTT. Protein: CASSLATRSPGELFF. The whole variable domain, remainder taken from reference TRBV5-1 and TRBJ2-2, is KAGVTQTPRYLIKTRGQQVTLSCSPISGHRSVSWYQQTPGQGLQFLFEYFSETQRNKGNFPGRFSGRQFSNSRSEMNVSTLELGDSALYLCASSLATRSPGELFFGEGSRLTVL.